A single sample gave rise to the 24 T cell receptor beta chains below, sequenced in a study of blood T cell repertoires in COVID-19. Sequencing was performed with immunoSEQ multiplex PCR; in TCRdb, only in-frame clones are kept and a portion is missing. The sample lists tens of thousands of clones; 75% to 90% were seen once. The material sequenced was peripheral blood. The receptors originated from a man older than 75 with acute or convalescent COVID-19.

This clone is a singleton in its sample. CDR3 bases: TGTGCCCTCGCGGCGGGGGGGCAGGTAGATACGCAGTATTTT. Encoded protein: CALAAGGQVDTQYF. The chain carries TRBV30 and TRBJ2-3, with 9 positions matching TRBD2. The CDR3 has 14 amino acids. Per the germline V gene, CDR1 is GTSNPN and CDR2 is SVGIG (reference sequence). The junction had 11 bases not matched to a gene; V was cut back by 8 bases and J by 5 bases.

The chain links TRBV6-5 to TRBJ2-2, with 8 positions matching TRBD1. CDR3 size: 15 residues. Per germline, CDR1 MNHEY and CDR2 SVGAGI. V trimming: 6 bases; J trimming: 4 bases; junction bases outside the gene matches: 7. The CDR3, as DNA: TGTGCCAGCAGGACGGACAGGGTGGTCACCGGGGAGCTGTTTTTT. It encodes CASRTDRVVTGELFF.

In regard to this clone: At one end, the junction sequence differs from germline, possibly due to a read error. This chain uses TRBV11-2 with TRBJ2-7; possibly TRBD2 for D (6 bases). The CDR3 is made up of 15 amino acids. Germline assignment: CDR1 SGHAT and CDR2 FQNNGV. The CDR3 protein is CASSFSSAGSFEQYF. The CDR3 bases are TGTGCCAGCAGCTTTTCGTCCGCGGGGTCCTTCGAGCAGTACTTC.

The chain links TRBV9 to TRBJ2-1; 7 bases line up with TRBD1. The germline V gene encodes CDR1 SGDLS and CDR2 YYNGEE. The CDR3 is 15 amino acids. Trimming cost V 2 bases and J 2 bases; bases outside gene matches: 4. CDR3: CASSVRQGAYNEQFF. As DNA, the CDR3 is TGTGCCAGCAGCGTCAGGCAGGGGGCCTACAATGAGCAGTTCTTC.

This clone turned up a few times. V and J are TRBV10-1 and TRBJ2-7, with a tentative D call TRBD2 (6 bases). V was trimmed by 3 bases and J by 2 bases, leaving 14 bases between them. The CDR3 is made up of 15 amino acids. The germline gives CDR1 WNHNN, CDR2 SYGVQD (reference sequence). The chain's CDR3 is CASSDKYGGAYEQYF. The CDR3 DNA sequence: TGCGCCAGCAGTGATAAGTACGGGGGAGCCTACGAGCAGTACTTC.

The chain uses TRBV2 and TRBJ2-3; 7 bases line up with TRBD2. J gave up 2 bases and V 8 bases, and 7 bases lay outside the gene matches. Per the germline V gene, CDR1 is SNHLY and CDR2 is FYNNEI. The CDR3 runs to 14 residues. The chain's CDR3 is CASRGLPSTDTQYF. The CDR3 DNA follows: TGTGCCAGCCGGGGACTACCTTCCACAGATACGCAGTATTTT. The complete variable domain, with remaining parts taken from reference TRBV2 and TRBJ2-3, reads EPEVTQTPSHQVTQMGQEVILRCVPISNHLYFYWYRQILGQKVEFLVSFYNNEISEKSEIFDDQFSVERPDGSNFTLKIRSTKLEDSAMYFCASRGLPSTDTQYFGPGTRLTVL.

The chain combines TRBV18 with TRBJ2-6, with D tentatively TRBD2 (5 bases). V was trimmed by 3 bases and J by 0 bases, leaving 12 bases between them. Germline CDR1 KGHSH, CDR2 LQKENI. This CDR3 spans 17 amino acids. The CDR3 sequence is CASSPPGRGSGANVLTF. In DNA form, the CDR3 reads TGTGCCAGCTCACCTCCCGGACGGGGCTCTGGGGCCAACGTCCTGACTTTC. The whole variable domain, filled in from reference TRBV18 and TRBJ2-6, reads NAGVMQNPRHLVRRRGQEARLRCSPMKGHSHVYWYRQLPEEGLKFMVYLQKENIIDESGMPKERFSAEFPKEGPSILRIQQVVRGDSAAYFCASSPPGRGSGANVLTFGAGSRLTVL.

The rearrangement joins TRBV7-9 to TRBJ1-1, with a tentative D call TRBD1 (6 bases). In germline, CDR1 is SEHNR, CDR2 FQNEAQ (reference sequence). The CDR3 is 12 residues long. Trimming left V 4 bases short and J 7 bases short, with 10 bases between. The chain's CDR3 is CASSSGGLEAFF. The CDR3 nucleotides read TGTGCCAGCAGCTCGGGGGGGCTTGAAGCTTTCTTT.

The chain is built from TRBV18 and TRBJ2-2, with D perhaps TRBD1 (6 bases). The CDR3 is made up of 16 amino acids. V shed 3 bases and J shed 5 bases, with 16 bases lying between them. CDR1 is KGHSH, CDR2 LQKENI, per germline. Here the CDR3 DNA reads TGTGCCAGCTCACCCTACAGGGTAGAGAATACCGGGGAGCTGTTTTTT. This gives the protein CASSPYRVENTGELFF.

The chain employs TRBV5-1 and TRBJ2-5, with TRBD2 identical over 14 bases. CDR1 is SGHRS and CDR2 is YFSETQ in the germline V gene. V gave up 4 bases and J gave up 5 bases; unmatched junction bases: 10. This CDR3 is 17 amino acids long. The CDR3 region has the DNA TGCGCCAGCAGCCTCGGGACTAGCGGGGGCCCTCGGGAGACCCAGTACTTC. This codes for CASSLGTSGGPRETQYF.

The DNA of the CDR3 is TGTGCCAGCAGTCCAGACACAGGGGGAACGGGCGAGCAGTACTTC. It specifies CASSPDTGGTGEQYF. The chain is built from TRBV6-5 and TRBJ2-7, with 8 bases aligning to TRBD1. CDR3 size: 15 residues. Germline V gene sequence: CDR1 MNHEY, CDR2 SVGAGI. The trim removed 5 bases at V and 6 bases at J, leaving 12 bases unmatched.

In nucleotides, the CDR3 is TGCGCCAGCAGCTTGGTGGGCAGGGTTATATTTGATACGCAGTATTTT. Encoded protein: CASSLVGRVIFDTQYF. This chain joins TRBV5-1 and TRBJ2-3; D may be TRBD1 (5 bases). The V and J ends lost 0 bases and 6 bases respectively, with 17 bases between them. The CDR3 runs to 16 residues. Germline lookup yields CDR1 SGHRS and CDR2 YFSETQ.

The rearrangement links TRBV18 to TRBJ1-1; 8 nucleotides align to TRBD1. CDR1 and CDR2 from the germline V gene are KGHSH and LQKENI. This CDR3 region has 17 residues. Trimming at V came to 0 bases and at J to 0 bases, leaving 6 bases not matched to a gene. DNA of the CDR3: TGTGCCAGCTCACCACCGGGGGGACAGGCGATGAACACTGAAGCTTTCTTT. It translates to CASSPPGGQAMNTEAFF.

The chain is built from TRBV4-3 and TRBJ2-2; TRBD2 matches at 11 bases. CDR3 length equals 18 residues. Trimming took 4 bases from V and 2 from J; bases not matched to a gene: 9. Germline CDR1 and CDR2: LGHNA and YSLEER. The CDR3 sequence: CASSPANSGGVNTGELFF. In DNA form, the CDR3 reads TGCGCCAGCAGCCCCGCCAATAGCGGGGGGGTCAACACCGGGGAGCTGTTTTTT.

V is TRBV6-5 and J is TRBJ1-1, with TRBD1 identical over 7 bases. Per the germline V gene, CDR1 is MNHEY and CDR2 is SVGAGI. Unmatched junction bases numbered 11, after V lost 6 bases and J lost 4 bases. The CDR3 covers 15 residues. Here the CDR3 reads CASSQVSQGITEAFF. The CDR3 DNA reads TGTGCCAGCAGCCAGGTCTCACAGGGGATCACTGAAGCTTTCTTT.

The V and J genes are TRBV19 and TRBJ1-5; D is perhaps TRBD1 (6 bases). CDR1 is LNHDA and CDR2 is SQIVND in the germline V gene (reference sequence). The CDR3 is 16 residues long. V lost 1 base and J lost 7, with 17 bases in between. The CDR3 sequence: CASSIVRAGGGQPQHF. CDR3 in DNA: TGTGCCAGTAGTATAGTTAGGGCGGGGGGCGGACAGCCCCAGCATTTT.

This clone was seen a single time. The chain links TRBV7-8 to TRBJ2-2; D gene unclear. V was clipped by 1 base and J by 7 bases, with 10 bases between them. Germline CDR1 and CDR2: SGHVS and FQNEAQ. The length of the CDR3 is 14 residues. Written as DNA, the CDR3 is TGTGCCAGCAGCTTAGGGCAGGCCCTCGGGGAGCTGTTTTTT. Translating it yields CASSLGQALGELFF.

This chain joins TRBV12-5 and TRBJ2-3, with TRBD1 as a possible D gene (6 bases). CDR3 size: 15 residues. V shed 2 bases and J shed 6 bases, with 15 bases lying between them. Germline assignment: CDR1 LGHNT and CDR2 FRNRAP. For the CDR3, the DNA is TGTGCTAGTGGTTTGTTCGATGGGGGCAGGGATACGCAGTATTTT. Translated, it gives CASGLFDGGRDTQYF.

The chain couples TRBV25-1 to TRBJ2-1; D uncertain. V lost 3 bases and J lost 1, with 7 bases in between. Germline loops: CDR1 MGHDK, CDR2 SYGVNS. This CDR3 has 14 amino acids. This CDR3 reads CASSESPSYNEQFF. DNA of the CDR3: TGTGCCAGCAGTGAGTCCCCTTCCTACAATGAGCAGTTCTTC.

CDR3 residues: CASSPTSGRETQYF. CDR3 nucleotides: TGTGCCAGCAGCCCGACTAGCGGAAGGGAGACCCAGTACTTC. This chain connects TRBV28 to TRBJ2-5; 9 bases agree with TRBD2. V was clipped by 6 bases and J by 5 bases; unmatched bases: 7. The CDR3 covers 14 residues. Germline assignment: CDR1 MDHEN and CDR2 SYDVKM.

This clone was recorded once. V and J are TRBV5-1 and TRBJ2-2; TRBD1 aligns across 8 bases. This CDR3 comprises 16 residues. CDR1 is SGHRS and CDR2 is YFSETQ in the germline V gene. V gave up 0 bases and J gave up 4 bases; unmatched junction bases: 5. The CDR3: CASSLAGQGGTGELFF. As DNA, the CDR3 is TGCGCCAGCAGCTTGGCCGGACAGGGCGGCACCGGGGAGCTGTTTTTT. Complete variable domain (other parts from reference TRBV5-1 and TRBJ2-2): KAGVTQTPRYLIKTRGQQVTLSCSPISGHRSVSWYQQTPGQGLQFLFEYFSETQRNKGNFPGRFSGRQFSNSRSEMNVSTLELGDSALYLCASSLAGQGGTGELFFGEGSRLTVL.

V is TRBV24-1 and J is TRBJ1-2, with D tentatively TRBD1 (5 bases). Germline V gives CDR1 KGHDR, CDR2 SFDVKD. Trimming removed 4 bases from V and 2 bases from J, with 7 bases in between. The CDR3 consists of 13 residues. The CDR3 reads CATSDGGNYGYTF. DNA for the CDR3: TGTGCCACCAGTGACGGGGGGAACTATGGCTACACCTTC.

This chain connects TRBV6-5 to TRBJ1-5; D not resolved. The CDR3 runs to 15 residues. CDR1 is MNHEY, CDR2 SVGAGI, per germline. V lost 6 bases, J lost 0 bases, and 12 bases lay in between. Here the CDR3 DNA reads TGTGCCAGCAGCCGCGGGCCATATAGCAATCAGCCCCAGCATTTT. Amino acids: CASSRGPYSNQPQHF.

As DNA, the CDR3 is TGTGCCAGCAGCGTAGTCGCGGAGTCCTACAATGAGCAGTTCTTC. Encoded protein: CASSVVAESYNEQFF. The chain uses TRBV9 and TRBJ2-1; D unresolved. Looked up from germline, CDR1 is SGDLS and CDR2 is YYNGEE. The V gene lost 0 bases and the J gene lost 1 base, with 8 bases spanning the gap. The CDR3 runs 15 residues.